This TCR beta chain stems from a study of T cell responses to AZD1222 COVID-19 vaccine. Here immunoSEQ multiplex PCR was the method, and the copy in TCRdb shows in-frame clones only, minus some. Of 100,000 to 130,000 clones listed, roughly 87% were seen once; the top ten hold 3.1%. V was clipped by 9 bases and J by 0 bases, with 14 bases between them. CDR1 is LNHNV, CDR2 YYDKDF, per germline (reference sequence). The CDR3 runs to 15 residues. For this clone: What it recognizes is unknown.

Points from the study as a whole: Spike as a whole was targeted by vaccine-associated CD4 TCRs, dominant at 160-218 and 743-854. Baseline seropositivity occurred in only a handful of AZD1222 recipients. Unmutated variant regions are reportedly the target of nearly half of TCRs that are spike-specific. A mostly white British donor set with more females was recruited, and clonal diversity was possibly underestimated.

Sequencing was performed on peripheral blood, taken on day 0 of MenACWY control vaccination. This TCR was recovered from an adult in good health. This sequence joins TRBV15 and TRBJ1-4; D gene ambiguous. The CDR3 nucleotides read TGTGCCACGAGTAGAGCCTTAACAACTAATGAAAAACTGTTTTTT. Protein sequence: CATSRALTTNEKLFF.